This T cell receptor (beta chain) was retrieved from a study of T-cell reconstitution after alpha-beta-depleted transplantation in children (TCRdb year 2016). General notes on the study: Using TCR repertoire profiling, the study quantitatively followed how T-cell immune reconstitution unfolded in children after TCRalphabeta/CD19-depleted allogeneic hematopoietic cell transplantation.

This clonotype was counted between two and nine times. Its antigen is still unknown. Per-base quality was not reported, and no clone a single base away is much larger than it. From its cysteine to its phenylalanine, the CDR3 spans 16 amino acids. Just CDR3 DNA is preserved here, 48 bases in frame from base 1. The trim is 4 bases for V and 7 bases for J, with a gap of 20 bases between the germline ends. The CDR1 and CDR2 encoded by the germline V gene are MGHDK and SYGVNS. The library relied on PCR. The reads were generated on an Illumina HiSeq 2500. TCR libraries were prepared with molecular barcoding, using unique molecular identifiers to normalize TCRbeta repertoire quantification. The raw public data were reprocessed by TCRdb itself: fastp quality trimming at Q25, MiXCR clonotype calling, in-frame beta chains only. Records with the same CDR3 protein are collapsed into one entry carrying the most frequent genes and DNA. In this sample the table shows 380,000 or so distinct CDR3 sequences, approximately 12% of which occur a single time. Around 4.5% of the sample belongs to the ten largest clones.

The receptor chain draws on TRBV25-1 and TRBJ2-1, and perhaps TRBD2 as D gene, on 6 matching bases. The sample consisted of PBMCs, taken from the stem cell graft. The sequence was obtained from a human donor who donated a stem cell graft to a child with Fanconi anemia. The CDR3 reads as follows: CASSAFSGTGYNEQFF. The nucleotide sequence reads TGTGCCAGCAGTGCCTTCTCCGGGACTGGATATAATGAGCAGTTCTTC.